The source of this T cell receptor beta chain is a study of T cells after somatic rescue of genetic block. This table comes from immunoSEQ multiplex PCR, and its TCRdb copy is limited to in-frame clones, with some not included. The table includes tens of thousands of clones, under 95% detected once. The CDR3 has 16 amino acids. Germline lookup yields CDR1 LNHNV and CDR2 YYDKDF (reference sequence). V lost 4 bases to trimming and J lost 0 bases, with 13 bases between them. This clone showed up just once. The receptor was isolated from a man aged 35 to 55. This chain joins TRBV15 and TRBJ1-3; D unresolved. Sequencing was carried out using peripheral blood mononuclear cells (PBMCs). The CDR3 nucleotides read TGTGCCACCAGCATCCCGGCAGGTTCCTCTGGAAACACCATATATTTT. Translation gives CATSIPAGSSGNTIYF.